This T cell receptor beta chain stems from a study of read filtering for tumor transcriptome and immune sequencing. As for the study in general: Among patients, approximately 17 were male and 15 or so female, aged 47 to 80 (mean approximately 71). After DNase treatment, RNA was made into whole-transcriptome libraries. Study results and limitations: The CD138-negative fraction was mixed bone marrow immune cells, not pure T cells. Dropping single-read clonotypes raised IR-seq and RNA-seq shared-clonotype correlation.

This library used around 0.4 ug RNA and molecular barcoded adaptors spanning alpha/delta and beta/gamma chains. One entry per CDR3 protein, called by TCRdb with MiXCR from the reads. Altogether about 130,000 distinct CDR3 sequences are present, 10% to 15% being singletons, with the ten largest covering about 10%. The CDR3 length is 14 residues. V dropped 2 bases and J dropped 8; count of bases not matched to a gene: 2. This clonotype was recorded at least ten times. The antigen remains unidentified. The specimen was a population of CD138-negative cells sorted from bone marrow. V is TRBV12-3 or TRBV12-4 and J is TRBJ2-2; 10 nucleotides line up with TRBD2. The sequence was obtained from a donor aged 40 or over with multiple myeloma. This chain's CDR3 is CASSLLAGAGELFF. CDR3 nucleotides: TGTGCCAGCAGTTTACTAGCGGGGGCGGGGGAGCTGTTTTTT.